This T cell receptor beta chain was documented in a study of shared clonotypes between healthy human individuals. Libraries were prepared by immunoSEQ multiplex PCR; TCRdb keeps only in-frame clonotypes and omits some of them. The sample lists about 300,000 clones; roughly 70% were seen once. The CDR3 covers 18 residues. Germline V gene lookup returns CDR1 SGHTA and CDR2 FQGNSA. The V gene end was trimmed by 2 bases and the J gene end by 6 bases; junction bases not matched to a gene: 14. This TCR was sampled from a man aged 25-40 years in good health. The chain employs TRBV7-2 and TRBJ2-7, with 12 bases aligning to TRBD2. Sequenced material: memory CD4+ T cells sorted from blood. Indicated subset: CD45RA-negative fraction. CDR3 nucleotide sequence: TGTGCCAGCAGCTTAAGTCCGGCTGCCGGGACTAGCGGGCGCGAGCAGTACTTC. Protein sequence: CASSLSPAAGTSGREQYF.